The 3 T cell receptor beta chains reported below all come from one sample, sequenced in a study of early T cells in non-severe SARS-CoV-2 infection. Using its own MiXCR run on the 5' RACE reads, TCRdb lists one record per CDR3 protein. The sample yields under 35,000 distinct CDR3 sequences, roughly 5% seen once. The sequenced material came from whole blood. These receptor sequences come from an adult who was a healthcare worker with PCR-confirmed SARS-CoV-2 infection or an uninfected control (not recorded which).

Ten or more counts support this clonotype. The CDR3 sequence is CASSPRTDANYGYTF. The DNA for the CDR3 is TGTGCCAGCAGCCCCCGGACGGATGCTAACTATGGCTACACCTTC. This chain uses TRBV12-3 or TRBV12-4 with TRBJ1-2; no clear D gene. V lost 6 bases to trimming and J lost 0 bases, with 14 bases between them. This CDR3 spans 15 amino acids.

This clonotype has ten or more counts. The chain uses TRBV27 and TRBJ2-2, with unresolved D. Deletions cut 5 bases from V and 2 bases from J, with 15 bases between. The CDR3 extends over 16 amino acids. Germline V lookup: CDR1 MNHEY, CDR2 SMNVEV (reference sequence). The CDR3 reads CASSDMLGSNTGELFF. CDR3 in DNA: TGTGCCAGCAGTGACATGTTAGGGTCTAACACCGGGGAGCTGTTTTTT.

This clonotype was recorded many times. As DNA, the CDR3 is TGCGCCAGCAGCTGGGGACTAGCGGGATTTCAAGAGACCCAGTACTTC. Its translation: CASSWGLAGFQETQYF. J is TRBJ2-5 and V is TRBV5-1, with 13 bases that match TRBD2. The CDR3 covers 16 residues. The V gene end was trimmed by 3 bases and the J gene end by 2 bases; junction bases not matched to a gene: 4. Germline V gene data show CDR1 as SGHRS and CDR2 as YFSETQ.